What follows describes a single TCR beta chain. Antigen specificity is unknown. CDR3 size: 17 residues. V shed 5 bases and J shed 0 bases, with 14 bases lying between them. CDR1 and CDR2 (germline): MNHEY, SMNVEV (reference sequence). The sample comes from a study of cytomegalovirus exposure and HLA in healthy donors. Study observations and caveats: Reportedly, diagnosis of cytomegalovirus status by the classifier showed high specificity and sensitivity. TCR beta sequences numbering around 15,000 were associated with HLA alleles at 0.05 false discovery rate in a later analysis. Most TCR beta V segments were productive about 90% or about 30% of the time in an earlier analysis.

With 60 Vbeta and 13 Jbeta primers, the PCR was carried out. The table came from immunoSEQ multiplex PCR; TCRdb's copy has only in-frame clones and leaves some out. The top ten hold more than 2% of the sample, which has 100,000 to 150,000 clones, 73% seen once. Input material: PBMCs. V gene TRBV27 combines with J gene TRBJ1-6; a possible D gene is TRBD1 (6 bases). This TCR derives from a woman in her thirties or forties in good health and CMV-seropositive. CDR3 in DNA: TGTGCCAGCAGTCTGGACAGCGGATACTCCTATAATTCACCCCTCCACTTT. This encodes CASSLDSGYSYNSPLHF.